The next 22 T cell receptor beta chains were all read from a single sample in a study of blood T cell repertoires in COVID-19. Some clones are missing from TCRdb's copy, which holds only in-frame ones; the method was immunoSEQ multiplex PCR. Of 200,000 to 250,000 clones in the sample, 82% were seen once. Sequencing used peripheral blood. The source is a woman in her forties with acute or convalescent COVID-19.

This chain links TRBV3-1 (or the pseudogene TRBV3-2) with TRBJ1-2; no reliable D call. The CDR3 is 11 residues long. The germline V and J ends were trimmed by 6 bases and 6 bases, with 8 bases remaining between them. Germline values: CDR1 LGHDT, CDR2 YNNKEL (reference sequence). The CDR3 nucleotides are TGTGCCAGCAGTACGATAGATGGCTACACCTTC. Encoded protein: CASSTIDGYTF.

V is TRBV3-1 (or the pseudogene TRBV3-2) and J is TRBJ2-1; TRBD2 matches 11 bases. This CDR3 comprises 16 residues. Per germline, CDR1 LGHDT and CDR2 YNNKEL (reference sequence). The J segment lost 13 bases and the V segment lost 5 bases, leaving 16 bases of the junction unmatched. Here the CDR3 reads CASSDTGTSGTHAQFF. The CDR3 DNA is TGTGCCAGCAGCGACACCGGGACTAGCGGTACACACGCTCAGTTCTTC.

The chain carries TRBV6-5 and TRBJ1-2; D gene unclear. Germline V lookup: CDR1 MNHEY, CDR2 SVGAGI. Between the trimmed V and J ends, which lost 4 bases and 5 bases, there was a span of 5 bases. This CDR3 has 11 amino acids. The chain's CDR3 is CASSSGYGYTF. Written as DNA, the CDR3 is TGTGCCAGCAGTTCGGGATATGGCTACACCTTC.

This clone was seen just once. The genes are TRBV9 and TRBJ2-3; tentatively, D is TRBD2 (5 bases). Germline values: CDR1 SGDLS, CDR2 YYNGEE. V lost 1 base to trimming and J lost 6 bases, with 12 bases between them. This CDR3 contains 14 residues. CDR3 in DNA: TGTGCCAGCAGCGTACGGACTGGCGGCGATACGCAGTATTTT. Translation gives CASSVRTGGDTQYF. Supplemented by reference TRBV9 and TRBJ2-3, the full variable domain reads DSGVTQTPKHLITATGQRVTLRCSPRSGDLSVYWYQQSLDQGLQFLIQYYNGEERAKGNILERFSAQQFPDLHSELNLSSLELGDSALYFCASSVRTGGDTQYFGPGTRLTVL.

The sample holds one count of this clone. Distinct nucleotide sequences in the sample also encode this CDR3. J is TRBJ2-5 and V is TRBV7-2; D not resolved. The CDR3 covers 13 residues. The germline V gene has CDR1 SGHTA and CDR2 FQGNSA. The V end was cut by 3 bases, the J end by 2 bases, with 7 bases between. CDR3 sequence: CASSFSRQETQYF. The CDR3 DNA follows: TGTGCCAGCAGCTTTAGCAGACAAGAGACCCAGTACTTC.

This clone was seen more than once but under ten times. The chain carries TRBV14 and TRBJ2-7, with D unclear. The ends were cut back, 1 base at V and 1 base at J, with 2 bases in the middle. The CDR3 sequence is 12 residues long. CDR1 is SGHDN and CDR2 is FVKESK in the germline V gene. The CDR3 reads CASSQVSYEQYF. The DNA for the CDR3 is TGTGCCAGCAGCCAAGTATCCTACGAGCAGTACTTC.

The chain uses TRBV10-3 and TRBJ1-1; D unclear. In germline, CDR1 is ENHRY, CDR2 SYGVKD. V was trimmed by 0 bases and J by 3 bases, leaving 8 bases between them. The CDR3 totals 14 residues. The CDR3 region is CAISESPRDTEAFF. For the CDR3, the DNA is TGTGCCATCAGTGAGTCGCCCCGGGACACTGAAGCTTTCTTT.

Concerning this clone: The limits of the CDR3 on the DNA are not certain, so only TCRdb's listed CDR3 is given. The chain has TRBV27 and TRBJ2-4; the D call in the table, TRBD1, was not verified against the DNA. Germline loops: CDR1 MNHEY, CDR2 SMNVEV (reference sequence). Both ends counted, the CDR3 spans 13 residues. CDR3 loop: CASSFGPGVDQYF.

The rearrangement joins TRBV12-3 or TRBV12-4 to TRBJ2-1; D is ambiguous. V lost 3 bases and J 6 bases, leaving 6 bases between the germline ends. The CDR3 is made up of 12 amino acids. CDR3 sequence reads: CASSFPSNEQFF. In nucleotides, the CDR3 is TGTGCCAGCAGTTTTCCTAGCAATGAGCAGTTCTTC.

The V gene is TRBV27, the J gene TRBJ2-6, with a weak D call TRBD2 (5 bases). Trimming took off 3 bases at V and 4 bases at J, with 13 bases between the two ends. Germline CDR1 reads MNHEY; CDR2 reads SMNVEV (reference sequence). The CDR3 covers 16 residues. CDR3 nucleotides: TGTGCCAGCAGTTTGTTAGGGCCGGGAGGGGCCAACGTCCTGACTTTC. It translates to CASSLLGPGGANVLTF.

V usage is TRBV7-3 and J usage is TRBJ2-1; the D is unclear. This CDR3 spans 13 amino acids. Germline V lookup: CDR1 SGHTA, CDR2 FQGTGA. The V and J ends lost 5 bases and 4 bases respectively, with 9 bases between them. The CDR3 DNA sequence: TGTGCCAGCAGCCTTTCCCTTTACAATGAGCAGTTCTTC. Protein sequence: CASSLSLYNEQFF.

The DNA for the CDR3 is TGTGCCAGCAGCCCCCCTAACCTAGCAGAGCAGTACTTC. Translation: CASSPPNLAEQYF. The chain is built from TRBV13 and TRBJ2-7, with D tentatively TRBD2 (5 bases). Trimming shortened V by 5 bases and J by 7 bases, and 15 bases separated the two germline ends. CDR3 size: 13 residues. Germline CDR1 is PRHDT and CDR2 is FYEKMQ (reference sequence).

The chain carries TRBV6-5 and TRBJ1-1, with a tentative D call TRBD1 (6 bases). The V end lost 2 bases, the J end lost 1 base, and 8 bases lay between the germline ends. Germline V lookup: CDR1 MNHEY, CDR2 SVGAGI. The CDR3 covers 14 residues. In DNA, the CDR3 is TGTGCCAGCAGTTACGGGGGACAGAACACTGAAGCTTTCTTT. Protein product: CASSYGGQNTEAFF.

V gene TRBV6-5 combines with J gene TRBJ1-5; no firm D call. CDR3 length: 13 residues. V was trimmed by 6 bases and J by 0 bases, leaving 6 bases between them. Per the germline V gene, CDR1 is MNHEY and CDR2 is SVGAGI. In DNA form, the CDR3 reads TGTGCCAGCAGAATAAATAGCAATCAGCCCCAGCATTTT. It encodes CASRINSNQPQHF.

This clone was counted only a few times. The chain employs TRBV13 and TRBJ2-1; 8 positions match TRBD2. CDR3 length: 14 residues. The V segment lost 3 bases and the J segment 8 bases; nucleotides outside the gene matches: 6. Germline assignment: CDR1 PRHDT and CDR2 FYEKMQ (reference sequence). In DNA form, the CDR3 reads TGTGCCAGCAGCTTCCGTCGAGCGGGGGATGAGCAGTTCTTC. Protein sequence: CASSFRRAGDEQFF.

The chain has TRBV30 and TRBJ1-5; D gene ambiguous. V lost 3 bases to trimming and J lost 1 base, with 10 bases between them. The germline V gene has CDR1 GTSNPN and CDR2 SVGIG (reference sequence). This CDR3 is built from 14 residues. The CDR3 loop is CAWRRGESNQPQHF. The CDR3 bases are TGTGCCTGGAGGAGAGGAGAGAGCAATCAGCCCCAGCATTTT.

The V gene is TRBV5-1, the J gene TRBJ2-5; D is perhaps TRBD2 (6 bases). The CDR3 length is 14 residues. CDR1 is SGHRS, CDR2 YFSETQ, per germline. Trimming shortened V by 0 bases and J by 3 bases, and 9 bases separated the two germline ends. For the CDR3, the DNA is TGCGCCAGCAGCTTGGCCTGGGGGGAAGAGACCCAGTACTTC. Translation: CASSLAWGEETQYF.

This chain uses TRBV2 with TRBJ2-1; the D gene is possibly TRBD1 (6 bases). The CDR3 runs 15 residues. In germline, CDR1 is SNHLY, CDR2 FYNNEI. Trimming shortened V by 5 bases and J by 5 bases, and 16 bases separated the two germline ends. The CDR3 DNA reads TGTGCCAGCAGTAAGGGACACCTTCTAAACAATGAGCAGTTCTTC. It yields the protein CASSKGHLLNNEQFF.

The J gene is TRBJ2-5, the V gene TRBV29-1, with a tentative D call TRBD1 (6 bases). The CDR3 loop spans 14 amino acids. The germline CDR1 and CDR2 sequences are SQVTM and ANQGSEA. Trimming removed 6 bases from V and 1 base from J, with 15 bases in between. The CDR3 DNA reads TGCAGCGTGGACGGTGGGACACCCCAAGAGACCCAGTACTTC. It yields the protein CSVDGGTPQETQYF.

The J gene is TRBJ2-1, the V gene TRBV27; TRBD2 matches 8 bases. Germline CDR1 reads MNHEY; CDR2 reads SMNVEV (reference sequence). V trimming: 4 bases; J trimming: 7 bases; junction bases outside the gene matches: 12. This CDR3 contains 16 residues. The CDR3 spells CASSYTASGSWNEQFF. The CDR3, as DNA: TGTGCCAGCAGTTATACGGCGAGCGGGAGTTGGAATGAGCAGTTCTTC.

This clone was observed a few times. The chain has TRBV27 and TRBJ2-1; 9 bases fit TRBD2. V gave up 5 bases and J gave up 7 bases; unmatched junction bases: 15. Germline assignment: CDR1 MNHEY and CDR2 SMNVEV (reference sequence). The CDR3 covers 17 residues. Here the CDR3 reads CASSLPVIAGDPNEQFF. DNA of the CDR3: TGTGCCAGCAGTCTCCCGGTAATAGCGGGGGACCCAAATGAGCAGTTCTTC.

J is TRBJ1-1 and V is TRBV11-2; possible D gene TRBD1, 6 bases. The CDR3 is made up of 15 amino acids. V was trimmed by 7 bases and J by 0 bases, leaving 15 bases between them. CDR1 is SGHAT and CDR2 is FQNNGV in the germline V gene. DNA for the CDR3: TGTGCCAGCAATTACAGGGTCCCTATGAACACTGAAGCTTTCTTT. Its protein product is CASNYRVPMNTEAFF.